Below are 2 T cell receptor beta chains sequenced from a single sample in a study of blood T cell repertoires in COVID-19. Measured with immunoSEQ multiplex PCR; TCRdb has only the in-frame clones, and not every one. Seen here are roughly 160,000 clones, roughly 86% observed once, and the top ten hold around 0.6%. The specimen was peripheral blood. These receptors all come from a man in his sixties with COVID-19, enrolled during active disease.

This rearrangement joins TRBV4-1 to TRBJ1-1; unclear D gene. Trimming took off 1 base at V and 0 bases at J, with 9 bases between the two ends. CDR1 and CDR2 from the germline V gene are MGHRA and YSYEKL. This CDR3 has 15 residues. The DNA for the CDR3 is TGCGCCAGCAGCCAAGGCCCGCGGATGAACACTGAAGCTTTCTTT. It translates to CASSQGPRMNTEAFF.

The chain carries TRBV19 and TRBJ1-4; no clear D gene. CDR3 length: 14 amino acids. CDR1 is LNHDA, CDR2 SQIVND, per germline (reference sequence). Between the trimmed V and J ends, which lost 5 bases and 0 bases, there was a span of 7 bases. CDR3 coding DNA: TGTGCCAGTAGTTACACATCAACTAATGAAAAACTGTTTTTT. Protein product: CASSYTSTNEKLFF.